Below, 8 T cell receptor beta chains from the same sample are listed, as sequenced in a study of cytomegalovirus exposure and HLA in healthy donors. With 60 Vbeta and 13 Jbeta primers, the PCR was carried out. Profiled with immunoSEQ multiplex PCR; TCRdb holds only in-frame clones, not every one. The data contain approximately 120,000 clones, 74% of them singletons. Material for sequencing was PBMCs. Receptor source: a human donor in good health.

This sequence joins TRBV6-5 and TRBJ1-1; no reliable D call. V was clipped by 2 bases and J by 0 bases, with 10 bases between them. Germline V gives CDR1 MNHEY, CDR2 SVGAGI. This CDR3 is 15 amino acids long. The CDR3 DNA follows: TGTGCCAGCAGTTACCTACAGAGCATGAACACTGAAGCTTTCTTT. Protein: CASSYLQSMNTEAFF.

V and J are TRBV29-1 and TRBJ2-7, with TRBD1 matching 8 bases. The J segment lost 5 bases and the V segment lost 8 bases, leaving 14 bases of the junction unmatched. Germline V gene data show CDR1 as SQVTM and CDR2 as ANQGSEA. There are 14 residues in the CDR3. In DNA, the CDR3 is TGCAGCCCAAAAGGAGGCAGGGGGCCGGACGAGCAGTACTTC. Translating gives CSPKGGRGPDEQYF.

The chain couples TRBV6-6 to TRBJ2-7, with 8 bases lining up with TRBD1. Germline assignment: CDR1 MNHNY and CDR2 SVGAGI (reference sequence). The trim removed 6 bases at V and 2 bases at J, leaving 6 bases unmatched. This CDR3 region has 14 residues. CDR3 bases: TGTGCCAGCAGCCGGGACAGGCGAACCTACGAGCAGTACTTC. It yields the protein CASSRDRRTYEQYF.

This chain links TRBV6-1 with TRBJ2-7; TRBD2 matches 13 bases. The CDR3 loop spans 14 amino acids. The germline CDR1 and CDR2 sequences are MNHNS and SASEGT. The V and J ends lost 4 bases and 5 bases, in that order; junction bases with no gene match: 2. Here the CDR3 reads CASSGLAGGDEQYF. CDR3 DNA: TGTGCCAGCAGTGGACTAGCGGGGGGAGACGAGCAGTACTTC.

The rearrangement links TRBV5-6 to TRBJ2-7; no firm D call. This CDR3 has 14 amino acids. V dropped 4 bases and J dropped 0 bases, with 11 bases sitting between them. CDR1 is SGHDT and CDR2 is YYEEEE in the germline V gene. Here the CDR3 DNA reads TGTGCCAGCAGCGTTTCTGGCGGCTCCTACGAGCAGTACTTC. It yields the protein CASSVSGGSYEQYF. Full variable domain (missing parts from reference TRBV5-6 and TRBJ2-7): DAGVTQSPTHLIKTRGQQVTLRCSPKSGHDTVSWYQQALGQGPQFIFQYYEEEERQRGNFPDRFSGHQFPNYSSELNVNALLLGDSALYLCASSVSGGSYEQYFGPGTRLTVT.

The chain is built from TRBV28 and TRBJ1-5; a possible D gene is TRBD1 (5 bases). This CDR3 is 15 amino acids long. V was trimmed by 5 bases and J by 4 bases, leaving 15 bases between them. CDR1 is MDHEN, CDR2 SYDVKM, per germline. The CDR3: CASSPRGRGNQPQHF. In DNA, the CDR3 is TGTGCCAGCAGTCCTAGGGGTCGGGGGAATCAGCCCCAGCATTTT.

The genes are TRBV25-1 and TRBJ2-1, with 7 bases that match TRBD1. The junction had 7 bases not matched to a gene; V was cut back by 2 bases and J by 15 bases. Germline lookup yields CDR1 MGHDK and CDR2 SYGVNS. The CDR3 has 12 residues. The CDR3 region has the DNA TGTGCCAGCAGTGAAGAGGGGCAGGGGGTGTTCTTC. It codes for CASSEEGQGVFF. The full variable domain, completed using reference TRBV25-1 and TRBJ2-1, is EADIYQTPRYLVIGTGKKITLECSQTMGHDKMYWYQQDPGMELHLIHYSYGVNSTEKGDLSSESTVSRIRTEHFPLTLESARPSHTSQYLCASSEEGQGVFFGPGTRLTVL.

The sample holds a few counts of this clone. V is TRBV7-6 and J is TRBJ1-4, with D unclear. V was clipped by 5 bases and J by 2 bases, with 18 bases between them. CDR1 SGHVS and CDR2 FNYEAQ come from the germline V gene. CDR3 length equals 17 residues. The CDR3 sequence: CASSPVGGFATNEKLFF. The CDR3 DNA reads TGTGCCAGCAGCCCCGTTGGCGGATTTGCGACTAATGAAAAACTGTTTTTT.